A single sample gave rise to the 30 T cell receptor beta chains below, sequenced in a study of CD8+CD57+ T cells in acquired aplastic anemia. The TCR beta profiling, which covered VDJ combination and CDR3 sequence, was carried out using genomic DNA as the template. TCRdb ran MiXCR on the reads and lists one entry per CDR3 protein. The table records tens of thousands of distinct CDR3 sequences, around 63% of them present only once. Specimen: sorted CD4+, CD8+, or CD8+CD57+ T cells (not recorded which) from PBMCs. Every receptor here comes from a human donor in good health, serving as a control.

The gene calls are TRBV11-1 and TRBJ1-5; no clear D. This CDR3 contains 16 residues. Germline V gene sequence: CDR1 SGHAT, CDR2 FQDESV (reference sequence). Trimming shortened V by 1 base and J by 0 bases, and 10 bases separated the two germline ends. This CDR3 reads CASSLGAGGSNQPQHF. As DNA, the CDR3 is TGTGCCAGCAGCTTAGGGGCAGGAGGTAGCAATCAGCCCCAGCATTTT. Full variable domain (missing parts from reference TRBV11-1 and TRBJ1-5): EAEVAQSPRYKITEKSQAVAFWCDPISGHATLYWYRQILGQGPELLVQFQDESVVDDSQLPKDRFSAERLKGVDSTLKIQPAELGDSAMYLCASSLGAGGSNQPQHFGDGTRLSIL.

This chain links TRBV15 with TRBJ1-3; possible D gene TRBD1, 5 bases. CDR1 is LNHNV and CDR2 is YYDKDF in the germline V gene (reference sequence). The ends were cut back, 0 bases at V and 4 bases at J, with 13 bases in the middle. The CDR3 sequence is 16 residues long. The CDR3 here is CATSRDLEGVGNTIYF. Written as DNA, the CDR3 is TGTGCCACCAGCAGAGATCTAGAAGGGGTAGGAAACACCATATATTTT.

The CDR3 DNA follows: TGTGCCAGCAGCTGGGGTGAAGGGTATGGCTACACCTTC. Its protein product is CASSWGEGYGYTF. This chain joins TRBV13 and TRBJ1-2; D not resolved. Trimming cost V 4 bases and J 5 bases, with 11 bases left between them. There are 13 residues in the CDR3. Germline V gives CDR1 PRHDT, CDR2 FYEKMQ (reference sequence).

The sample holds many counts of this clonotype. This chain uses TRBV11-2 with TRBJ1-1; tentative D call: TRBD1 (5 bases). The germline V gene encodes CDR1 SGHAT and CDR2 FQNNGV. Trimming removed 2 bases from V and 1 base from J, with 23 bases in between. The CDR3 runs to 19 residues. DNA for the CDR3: TGTGCCAGCAGCTTACAGGGACCCCCATACGCGGGTTCGAACACTGAAGCTTTCTTT. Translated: CASSLQGPPYAGSNTEAFF. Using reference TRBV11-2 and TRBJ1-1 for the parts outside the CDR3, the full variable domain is EAGVAQSPRYKIIEKRQSVAFWCNPISGHATLYWYQQILGQGPKLLIQFQNNGVVDDSQLPKDRFSAERLKGVDSTLKIQPAKLEDSAVYLCASSLQGPPYAGSNTEAFFGQGTRLTVV.

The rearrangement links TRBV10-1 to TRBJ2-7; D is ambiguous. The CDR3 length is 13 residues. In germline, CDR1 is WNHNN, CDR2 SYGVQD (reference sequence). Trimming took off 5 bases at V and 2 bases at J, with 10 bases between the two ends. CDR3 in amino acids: CASSRQPAYEQYF. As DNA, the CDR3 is TGCGCCAGCAGTCGGCAGCCAGCCTACGAGCAGTACTTC.

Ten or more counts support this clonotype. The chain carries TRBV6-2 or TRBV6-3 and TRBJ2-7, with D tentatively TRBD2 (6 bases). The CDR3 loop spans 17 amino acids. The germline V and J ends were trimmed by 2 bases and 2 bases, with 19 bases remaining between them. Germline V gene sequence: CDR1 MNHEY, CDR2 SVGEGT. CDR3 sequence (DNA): TGTGCCAGCAGTTACCCAACCCCCGGGACTCCCCCCTACGAGCAGTACTTC. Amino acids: CASSYPTPGTPPYEQYF.

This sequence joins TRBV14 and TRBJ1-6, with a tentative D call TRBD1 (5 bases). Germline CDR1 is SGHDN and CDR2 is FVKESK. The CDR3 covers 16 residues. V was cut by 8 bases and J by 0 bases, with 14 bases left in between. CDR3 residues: CASGGADSSYNSPLHF. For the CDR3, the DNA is TGTGCCAGCGGTGGGGCCGACAGCTCCTATAATTCACCCCTCCACTTT.

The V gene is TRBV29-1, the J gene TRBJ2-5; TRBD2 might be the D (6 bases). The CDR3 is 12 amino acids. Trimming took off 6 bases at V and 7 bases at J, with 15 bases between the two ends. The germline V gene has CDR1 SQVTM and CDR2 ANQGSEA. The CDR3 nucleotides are TGCAGCGTCTCTTCGGGAGAAGGGACCCAGTACTTC. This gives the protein CSVSSGEGTQYF.

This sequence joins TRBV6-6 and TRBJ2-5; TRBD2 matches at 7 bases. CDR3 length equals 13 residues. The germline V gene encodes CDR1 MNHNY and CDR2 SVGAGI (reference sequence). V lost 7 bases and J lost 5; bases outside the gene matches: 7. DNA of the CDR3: TGTGCCAGCACCAACAGCGGGGTGGAGACCCAGTACTTC. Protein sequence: CASTNSGVETQYF.

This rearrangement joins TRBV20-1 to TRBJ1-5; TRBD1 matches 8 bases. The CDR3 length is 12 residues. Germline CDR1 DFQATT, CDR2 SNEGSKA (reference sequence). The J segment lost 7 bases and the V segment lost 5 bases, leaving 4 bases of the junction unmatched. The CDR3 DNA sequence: TGCAGTGCTCACGGACAGGGACAGCCCCAGCATTTT. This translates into CSAHGQGQPQHF.

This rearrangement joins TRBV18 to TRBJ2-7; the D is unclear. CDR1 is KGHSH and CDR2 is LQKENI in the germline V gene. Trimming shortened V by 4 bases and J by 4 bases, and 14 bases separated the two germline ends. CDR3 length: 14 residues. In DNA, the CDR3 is TGTGCCAGCTCACTTGGTCGACAAGATTACGAGCAGTACTTC. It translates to CASSLGRQDYEQYF.

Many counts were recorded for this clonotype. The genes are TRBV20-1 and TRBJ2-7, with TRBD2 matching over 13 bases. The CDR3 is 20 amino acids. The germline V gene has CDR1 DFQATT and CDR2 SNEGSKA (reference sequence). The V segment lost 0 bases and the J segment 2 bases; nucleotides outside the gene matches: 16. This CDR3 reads CSARDMGATSGGSNAYEQYF. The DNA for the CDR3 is TGCAGTGCTAGAGATATGGGGGCGACTAGCGGGGGGTCAAATGCCTACGAGCAGTACTTC.

CDR3 in DNA: TGTGCCAGCAGCTCGATCGGGCGTTCCCGGTCTGGCACAGATACGCAGTATTTT. It is translated as CASSSIGRSRSGTDTQYF. The V and J genes are TRBV13 and TRBJ2-3; D unclear. CDR1 and CDR2 (germline): PRHDT, FYEKMQ (reference sequence). The V and J ends lost 4 bases and 1 base respectively, with 21 bases between them. There are 18 residues in the CDR3.

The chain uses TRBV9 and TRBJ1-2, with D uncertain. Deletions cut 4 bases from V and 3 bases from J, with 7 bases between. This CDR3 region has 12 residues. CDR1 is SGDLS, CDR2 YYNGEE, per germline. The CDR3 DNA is TGTGCCAGCAGCATCACAGACTATGGCTACACCTTC. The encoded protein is CASSITDYGYTF.

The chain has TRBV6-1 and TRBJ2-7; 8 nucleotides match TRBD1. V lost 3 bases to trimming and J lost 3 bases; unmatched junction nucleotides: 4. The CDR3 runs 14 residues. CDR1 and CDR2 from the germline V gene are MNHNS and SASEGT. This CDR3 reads CASSEDRAYYEQYV. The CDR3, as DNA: TGTGCCAGCAGTGAGGACAGGGCCTACTACGAGCAGTACGTC.

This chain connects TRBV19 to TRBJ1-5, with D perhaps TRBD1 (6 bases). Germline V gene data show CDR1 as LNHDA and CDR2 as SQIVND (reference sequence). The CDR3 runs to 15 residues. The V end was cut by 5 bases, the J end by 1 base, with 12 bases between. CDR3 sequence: CASSQGGTSNQPQHF. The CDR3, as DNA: TGTGCCAGTAGTCAAGGGGGAACGAGCAATCAGCCCCAGCATTTT. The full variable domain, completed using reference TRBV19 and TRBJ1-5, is DGGITQSPKYLFRKEGQNVTLSCEQNLNHDAMYWYRQDPGQGLRLIYYSQIVNDFQKGDIAEGYSVSREKKESFPLTVTSAQKNPTAFYLCASSQGGTSNQPQHFGDGTRLSIL.

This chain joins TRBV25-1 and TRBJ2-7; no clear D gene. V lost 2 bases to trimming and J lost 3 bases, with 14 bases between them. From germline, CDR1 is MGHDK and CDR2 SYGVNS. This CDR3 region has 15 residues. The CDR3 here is CASSEPAEGLYEQYF. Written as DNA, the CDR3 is TGTGCCAGCAGTGAACCGGCAGAAGGCCTCTACGAGCAGTACTTC.

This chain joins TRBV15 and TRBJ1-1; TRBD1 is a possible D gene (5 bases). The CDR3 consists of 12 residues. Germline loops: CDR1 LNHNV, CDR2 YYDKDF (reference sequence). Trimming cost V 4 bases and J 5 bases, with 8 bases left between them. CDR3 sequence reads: CATSTRDTEAFF. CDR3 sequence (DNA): TGTGCCACCAGCACCAGGGATACTGAAGCTTTCTTT.

The DNA for the CDR3 is TGTGCCAGCAGCCAAGAAGACGGGACAGGGGATGGCTACACCTTC. Protein: CASSQEDGTGDGYTF. The V gene is TRBV7-9, the J gene TRBJ1-2; 10 nucleotides align to TRBD1. J lost 6 bases, V lost 5 bases, and 9 bases had no gene match. The CDR3 runs 15 residues. Germline lookup yields CDR1 SEHNR and CDR2 FQNEAQ (reference sequence).

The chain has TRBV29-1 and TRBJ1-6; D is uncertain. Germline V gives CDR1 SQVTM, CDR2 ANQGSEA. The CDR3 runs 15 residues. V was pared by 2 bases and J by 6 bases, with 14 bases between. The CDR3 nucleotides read TGCAGCGTTGAATCCCGCGGGAGGCGTAATTCACCCCTCCACTTT. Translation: CSVESRGRRNSPLHF.

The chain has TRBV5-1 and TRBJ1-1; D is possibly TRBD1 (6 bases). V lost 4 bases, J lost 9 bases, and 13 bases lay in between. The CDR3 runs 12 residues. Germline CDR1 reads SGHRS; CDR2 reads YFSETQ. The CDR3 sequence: CASSEDRSQAFF. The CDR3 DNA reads TGCGCCAGCAGCGAAGACAGGTCTCAAGCTTTCTTT.

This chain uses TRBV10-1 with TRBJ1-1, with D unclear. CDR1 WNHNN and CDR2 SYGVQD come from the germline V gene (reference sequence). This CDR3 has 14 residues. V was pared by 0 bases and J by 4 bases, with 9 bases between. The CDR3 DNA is TGCGCCAGCAGTGAGTCGAAAGGGCGCACTGAAGCTTTCTTT. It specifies CASSESKGRTEAFF.

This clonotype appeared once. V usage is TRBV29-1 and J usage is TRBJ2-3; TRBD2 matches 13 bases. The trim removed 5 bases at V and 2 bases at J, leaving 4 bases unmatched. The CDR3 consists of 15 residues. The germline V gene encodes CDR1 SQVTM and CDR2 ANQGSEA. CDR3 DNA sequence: TGCAGCGTTCGACTAGCGGGGGGCTTCACAGATACGCAGTATTTT. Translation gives CSVRLAGGFTDTQYF.

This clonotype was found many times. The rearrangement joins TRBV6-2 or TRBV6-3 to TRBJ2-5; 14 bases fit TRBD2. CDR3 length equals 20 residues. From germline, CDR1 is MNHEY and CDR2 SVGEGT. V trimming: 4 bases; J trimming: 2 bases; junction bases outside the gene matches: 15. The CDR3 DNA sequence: TGTGCCAGCAGTTCCCCCACCAGACTAGCGGGGGGGCCCCCTCAAGAGACCCAGTACTTC. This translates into CASSSPTRLAGGPPQETQYF.

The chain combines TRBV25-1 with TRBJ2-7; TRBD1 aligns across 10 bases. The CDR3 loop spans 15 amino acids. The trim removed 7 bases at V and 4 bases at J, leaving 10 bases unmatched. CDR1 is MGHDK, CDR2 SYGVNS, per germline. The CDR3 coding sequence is TGTGCCAGCACACGGCGGACAGGGGGTGGGTACGAGCAGTACTTC. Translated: CASTRRTGGGYEQYF.

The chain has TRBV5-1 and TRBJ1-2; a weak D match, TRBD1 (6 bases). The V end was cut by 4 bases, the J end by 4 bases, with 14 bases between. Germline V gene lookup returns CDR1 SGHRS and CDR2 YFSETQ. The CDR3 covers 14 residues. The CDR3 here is CASSPAQGTYGYTF. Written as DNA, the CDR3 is TGCGCCAGCAGCCCCGCGCAGGGGACCTATGGCTACACCTTC.

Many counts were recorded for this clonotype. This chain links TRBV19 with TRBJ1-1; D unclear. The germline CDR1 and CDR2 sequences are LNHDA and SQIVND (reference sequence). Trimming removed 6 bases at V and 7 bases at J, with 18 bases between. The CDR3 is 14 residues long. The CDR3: CASRSTDTFGEAFF. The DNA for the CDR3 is TGTGCCAGTAGGTCAACCGACACTTTCGGTGAAGCTTTCTTT.

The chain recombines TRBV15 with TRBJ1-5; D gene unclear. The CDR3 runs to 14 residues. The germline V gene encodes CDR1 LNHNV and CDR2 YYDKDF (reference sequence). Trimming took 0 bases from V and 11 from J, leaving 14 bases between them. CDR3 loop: CATSRDQGSWSQHF. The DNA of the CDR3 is TGTGCCACCAGCAGAGATCAAGGGAGCTGGTCCCAGCATTTT. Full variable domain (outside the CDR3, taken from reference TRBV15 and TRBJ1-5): DAMVIQNPRYQVTQFGKPVTLSCSQTLNHNVMYWYQQKSSQAPKLLFHYYDKDFNNEADTPDNFQSRRPNTSFCFLDIRSPGLGDTAMYLCATSRDQGSWSQHFGDGTRLSIL.

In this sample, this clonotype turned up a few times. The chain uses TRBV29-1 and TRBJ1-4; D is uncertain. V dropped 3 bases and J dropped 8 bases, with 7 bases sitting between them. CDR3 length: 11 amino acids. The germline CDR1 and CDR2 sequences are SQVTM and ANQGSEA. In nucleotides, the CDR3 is TGCAGCGTTGACTCGGGAGAAAAACTGTTTTTT. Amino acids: CSVDSGEKLFF.

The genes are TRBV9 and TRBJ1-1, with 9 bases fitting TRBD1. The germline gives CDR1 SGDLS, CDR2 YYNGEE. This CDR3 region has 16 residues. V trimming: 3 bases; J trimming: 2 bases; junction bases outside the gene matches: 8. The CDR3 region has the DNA TGTGCCAGCAGCGGATGGACGGGACAGGGTAACACTGAAGCTTTCTTT. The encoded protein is CASSGWTGQGNTEAFF.